This T cell receptor (beta chain) was found in a study of T cells in women clearing cervical HPV infection. Regarding the study as a whole: Associations may precede or follow infection; HPV-specific or memory T cells were not isolated. CIN3+ cases had significantly higher TCR richness than controls; evenness did not differ.

For this clone: The antigen remains unidentified. Read sequence stops 3 residues before the CDR3 end, and the germline J gene provides the missing end.

Assay: immunoSEQ multiplex PCR; the TCRdb copy retains only in-frame clones and omits some. This sample's table reports 25,000 to 35,000 clones. Prevalent HPV16 infections were excluded; only incident single HPV16 infections included. The CDR3 extends over 13 amino acids. The germline V gene has CDR1 DFQATT and CDR2 SNEGSKA (reference sequence). Trimming took 6 bases from V and 5 from J, leaving 16 bases between them. This TCR was sampled from a woman aged 18 to 75 with a cervical HPV16 infection that either progressed to CIN3+ or cleared (not recorded which). Sequencing was carried out using blood buffy coat. This chain uses TRBV20-1 with TRBJ2-5; unclear D gene. The CDR3 reads CSATNFVRETQYF. The CDR3 bases that were read are TGCAGTGCCACGAACTTCGTCCGGGAGACC.